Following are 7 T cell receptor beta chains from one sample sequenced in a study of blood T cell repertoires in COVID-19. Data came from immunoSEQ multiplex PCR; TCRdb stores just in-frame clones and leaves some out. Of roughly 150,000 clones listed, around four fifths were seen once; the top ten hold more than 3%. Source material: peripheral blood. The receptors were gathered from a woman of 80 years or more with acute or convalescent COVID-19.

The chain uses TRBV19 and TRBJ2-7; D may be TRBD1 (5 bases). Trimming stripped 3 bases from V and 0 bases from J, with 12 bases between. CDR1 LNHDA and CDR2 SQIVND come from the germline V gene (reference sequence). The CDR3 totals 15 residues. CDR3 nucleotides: TGTGCCAGTAGTATTGGCCAGGGTAGCTCCTACGAGCAGTACTTC. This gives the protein CASSIGQGSSYEQYF.

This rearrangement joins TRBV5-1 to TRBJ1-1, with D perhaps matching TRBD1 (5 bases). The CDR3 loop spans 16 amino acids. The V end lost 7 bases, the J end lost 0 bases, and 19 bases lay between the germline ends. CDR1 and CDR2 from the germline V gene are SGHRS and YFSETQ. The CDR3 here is CASYSSTGGMNTEAFF. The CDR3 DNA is TGCGCCAGCTATTCGAGCACGGGGGGGATGAACACTGAAGCTTTCTTT.

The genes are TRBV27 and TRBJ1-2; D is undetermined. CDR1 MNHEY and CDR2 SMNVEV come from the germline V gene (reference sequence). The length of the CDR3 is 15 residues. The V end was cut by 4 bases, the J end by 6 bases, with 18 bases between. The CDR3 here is CASSSYREGVHGYTF. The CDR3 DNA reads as TGTGCCAGCAGTTCCTATCGTGAGGGAGTGCATGGCTACACCTTC.

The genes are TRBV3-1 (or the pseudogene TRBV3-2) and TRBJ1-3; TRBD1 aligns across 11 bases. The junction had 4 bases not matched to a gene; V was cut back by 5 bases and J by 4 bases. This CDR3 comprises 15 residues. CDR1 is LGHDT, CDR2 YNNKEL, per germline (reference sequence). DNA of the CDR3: TGTGCCAGCAGCGCCCGGGACAGGGGGGGAAACACCATATATTTT. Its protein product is CASSARDRGGNTIYF.

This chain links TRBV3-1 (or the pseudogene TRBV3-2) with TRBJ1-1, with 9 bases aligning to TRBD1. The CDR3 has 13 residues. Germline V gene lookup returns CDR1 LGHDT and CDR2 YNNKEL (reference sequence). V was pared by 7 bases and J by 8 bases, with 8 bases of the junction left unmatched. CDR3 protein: CASTKQGAGEAFF. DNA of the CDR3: TGTGCCAGCACCAAACAGGGGGCCGGAGAAGCTTTCTTT.

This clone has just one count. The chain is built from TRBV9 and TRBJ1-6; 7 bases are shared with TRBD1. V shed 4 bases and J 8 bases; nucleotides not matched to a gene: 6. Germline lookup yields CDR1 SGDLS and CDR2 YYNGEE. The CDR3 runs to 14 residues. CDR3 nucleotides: TGTGCCAGCAGCCCCCGCCAGGGGGATTCACCCCTCCACTTT. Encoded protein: CASSPRQGDSPLHF.

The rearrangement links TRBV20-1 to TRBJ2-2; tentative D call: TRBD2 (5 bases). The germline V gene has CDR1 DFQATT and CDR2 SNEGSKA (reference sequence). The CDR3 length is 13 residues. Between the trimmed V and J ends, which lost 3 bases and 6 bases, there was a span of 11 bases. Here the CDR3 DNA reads TGCAGTGCTAGTTATCGGGGAGCCGGGGAGCTGTTTTTT. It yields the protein CSASYRGAGELFF.